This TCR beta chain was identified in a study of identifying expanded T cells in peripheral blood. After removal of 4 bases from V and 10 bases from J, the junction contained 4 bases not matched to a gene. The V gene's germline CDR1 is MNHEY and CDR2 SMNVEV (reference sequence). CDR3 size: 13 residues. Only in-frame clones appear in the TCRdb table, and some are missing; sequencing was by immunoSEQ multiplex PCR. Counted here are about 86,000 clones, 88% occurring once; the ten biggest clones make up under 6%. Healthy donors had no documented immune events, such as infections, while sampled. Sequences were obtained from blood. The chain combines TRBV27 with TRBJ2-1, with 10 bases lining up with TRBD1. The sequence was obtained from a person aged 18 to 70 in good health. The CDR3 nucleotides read TGTGCCAGCAGTTCGGACAGGGGGGGGGAGCAGTTCTTC. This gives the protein CASSSDRGGEQFF.